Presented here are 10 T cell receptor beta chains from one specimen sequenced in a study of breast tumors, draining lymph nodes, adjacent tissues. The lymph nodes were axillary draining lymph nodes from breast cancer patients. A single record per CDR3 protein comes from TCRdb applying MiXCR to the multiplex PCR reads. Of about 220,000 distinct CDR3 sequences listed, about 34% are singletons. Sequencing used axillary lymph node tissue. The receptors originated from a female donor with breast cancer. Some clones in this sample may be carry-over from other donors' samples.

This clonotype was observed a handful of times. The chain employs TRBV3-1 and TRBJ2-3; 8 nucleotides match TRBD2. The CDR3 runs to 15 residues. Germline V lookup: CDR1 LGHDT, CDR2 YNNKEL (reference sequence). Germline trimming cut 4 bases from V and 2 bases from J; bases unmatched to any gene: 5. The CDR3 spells CASSLPGGLTDTQYF. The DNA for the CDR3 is TGTGCCAGCAGCCTACCGGGGGGGCTCACAGATACGCAGTATTTT.

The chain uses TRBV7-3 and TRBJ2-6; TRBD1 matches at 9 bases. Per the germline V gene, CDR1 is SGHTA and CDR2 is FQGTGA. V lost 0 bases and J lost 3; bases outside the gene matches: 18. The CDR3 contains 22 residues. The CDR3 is CASSLTSGTGTAISIGANVLTF. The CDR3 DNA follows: TGTGCCAGCAGCTTAACGAGTGGGACAGGGACCGCCATAAGTATTGGGGCCAACGTCCTGACTTTC. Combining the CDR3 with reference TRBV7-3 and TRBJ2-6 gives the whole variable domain GAGVSQTPSNKVTEKGKYVELRCDPISGHTALYWYRQSLGQGPEFLIYFQGTGAADDSGLPNDRFFAVRPEGSVSTLKIQRTERGDSAVYLCASSLTSGTGTAISIGANVLTFGAGSRLTVL.

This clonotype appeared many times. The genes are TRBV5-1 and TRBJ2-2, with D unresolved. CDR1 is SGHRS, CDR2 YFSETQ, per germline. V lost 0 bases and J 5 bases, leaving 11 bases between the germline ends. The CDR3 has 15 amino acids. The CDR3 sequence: CASSLGTWGTGELFF. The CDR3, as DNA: TGCGCCAGCAGCTTGGGGACCTGGGGAACCGGGGAGCTGTTTTTT.

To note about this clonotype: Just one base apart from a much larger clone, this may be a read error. The chain's CDR3 is CASTEGASGTYEQYF. The CDR3 DNA reads as TGTGCCAGCACAGAGGGAGCTAGCGGGACCTACGAGCAGTACTTC. The chain has TRBV9 and TRBJ2-7, with 9 bases matching TRBD2. Losses at the gene ends were 6 bases for V and 2 bases for J; bases not matched to a gene: 9. Germline V gene data show CDR1 as SGDLS and CDR2 as YYNGEE. There are 15 residues in the CDR3.

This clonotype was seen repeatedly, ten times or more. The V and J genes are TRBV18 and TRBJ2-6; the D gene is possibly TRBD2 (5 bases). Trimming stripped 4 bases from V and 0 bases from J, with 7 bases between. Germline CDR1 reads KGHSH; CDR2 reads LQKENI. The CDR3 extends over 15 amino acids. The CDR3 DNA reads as TGTGCCAGCTCACGGAGGATCTCTGGGGCCAACGTCCTGACTTTC. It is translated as CASSRRISGANVLTF.

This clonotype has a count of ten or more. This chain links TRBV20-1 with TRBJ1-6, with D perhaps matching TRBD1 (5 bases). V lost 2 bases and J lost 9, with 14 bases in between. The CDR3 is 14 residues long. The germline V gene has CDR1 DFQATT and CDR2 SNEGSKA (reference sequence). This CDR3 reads CSARTSQGGSPLHF. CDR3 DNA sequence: TGCAGTGCTAGAACCAGTCAGGGAGGTTCACCCCTCCACTTT.

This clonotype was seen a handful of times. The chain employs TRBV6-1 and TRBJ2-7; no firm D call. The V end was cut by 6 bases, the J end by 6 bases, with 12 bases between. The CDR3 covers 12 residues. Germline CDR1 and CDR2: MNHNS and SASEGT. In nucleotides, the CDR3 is TGTGCCAGCAGGGTCTCGGCCCGCGAGCAGTACTTC. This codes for CASRVSAREQYF.

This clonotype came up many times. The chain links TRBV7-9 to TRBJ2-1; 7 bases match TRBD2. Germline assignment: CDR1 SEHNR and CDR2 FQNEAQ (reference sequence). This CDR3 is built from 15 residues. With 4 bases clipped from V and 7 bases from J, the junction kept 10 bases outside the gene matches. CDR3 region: CASSSELASKNEQFF. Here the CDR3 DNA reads TGTGCCAGCAGCTCGGAACTAGCGAGCAAAAATGAGCAGTTCTTC.

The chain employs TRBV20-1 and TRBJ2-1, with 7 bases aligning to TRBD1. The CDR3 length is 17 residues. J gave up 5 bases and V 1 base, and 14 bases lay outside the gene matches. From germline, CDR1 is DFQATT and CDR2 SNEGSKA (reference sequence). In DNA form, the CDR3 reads TGCAGTGCTAGAGGGACCCCCGGGACAGCGGCCAACAATGAGCAGTTCTTC. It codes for CSARGTPGTAANNEQFF.

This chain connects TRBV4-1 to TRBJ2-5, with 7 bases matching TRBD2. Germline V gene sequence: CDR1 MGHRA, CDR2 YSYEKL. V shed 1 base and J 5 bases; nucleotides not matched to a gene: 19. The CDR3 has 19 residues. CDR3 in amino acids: CASSQGCRVHSRGDETQYF. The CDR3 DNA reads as TGCGCCAGCAGCCAAGGCTGCCGGGTTCACTCTCGGGGGGATGAGACCCAGTACTTC.